One sample yielded the 26 T cell receptor beta chains listed below, sequenced in a study of T cells in Graves' hyperthyroidism and ophthalmopathy. Using RNA transcripts as the source, TCR beta CDR3 regions were amplified. First-round RT-PCR with HTBI primers amplified the TCR CDR3 region. Using its own MiXCR run on the multiplex PCR reads, TCRdb lists one record per CDR3 protein. The sample carries under 300,000 distinct CDR3 sequences, 13% to 15% recorded once. Input material: blood. Receptors were obtained from a woman in her thirties or forties with Graves' hyperthyroidism that later progressed to Graves' ophthalmopathy.

This clonotype was counted ten times or more. The chain combines TRBV27 with TRBJ2-5, with D possibly TRBD2 on 6 matching bases. CDR1 is MNHEY and CDR2 is SMNVEV in the germline V gene (reference sequence). Trimming shortened V by 2 bases and J by 1 base, and 11 bases separated the two germline ends. The CDR3 spans 15 residues. The CDR3 DNA is TGTGCCAGCAGTTTACTTTGGGGGGTCCAAGAGACCCAGTACTTC. This translates into CASSLLWGVQETQYF.

The V call is TRBV19, the J call TRBJ2-2, with no clear D. V lost 4 bases, J lost 0 bases, and 6 bases lay in between. This CDR3 has 14 amino acids. Per the germline V gene, CDR1 is LNHDA and CDR2 is SQIVND (reference sequence). CDR3: CASSKGPNTGELFF. CDR3 sequence (DNA): TGTGCCAGTAGTAAAGGGCCGAACACCGGGGAGCTGTTTTTT.

This clonotype appeared a few times. The chain links TRBV7-8 to TRBJ2-1, with D possibly being TRBD2 (5 bases). CDR1 SGHVS and CDR2 FQNEAQ come from the germline V gene. V was clipped by 6 bases and J by 4 bases, with 10 bases between them. The CDR3 spans 13 residues. CDR3 bases: TGTGCCAGCAGGGACGGGATTTACAATGAGCAGTTCTTC. Its protein product is CASRDGIYNEQFF.

This clonotype was seen many times. The V and J genes are TRBV24-1 and TRBJ2-7; possibly TRBD2 for D (6 bases). The CDR3 sequence is 16 residues long. Germline CDR1 KGHDR, CDR2 SFDVKD. The V end was cut by 3 bases, the J end by 0 bases, with 14 bases between. The chain's CDR3 is CATSDPLGTGSYEQYF. CDR3 coding DNA: TGTGCCACCAGTGATCCCCTCGGGACTGGCTCCTACGAGCAGTACTTC.

This clonotype was observed a single time. This may arise from a read error, as a much more abundant clone is one base away. V is TRBV5-6 and J is TRBJ2-3; D possibly corresponds to TRBD1 (5 bases). Germline V lookup: CDR1 SGHDT, CDR2 YYEEEE. The CDR3 has 17 amino acids. The CDR3 region has the DNA TGTGCCGGCAGCTTGGTGGGGTTGGGGCTTTCCACAGATACGCAGTATTTT. Amino acid sequence: CAGSLVGLGLSTDTQYF.

This clonotype was seen at least ten times. CDR3 sequence (DNA): TGTGCCTGGAGTGTCAGGGGTCCTATACTCAATCAGCCCCAGCATTTT. This sequence encodes CAWSVRGPILNQPQHF. This rearrangement joins TRBV30 to TRBJ1-5, with a tentative D call TRBD1 (6 bases). Germline CDR1 reads GTSNPN; CDR2 reads SVGIG (reference sequence). The CDR3 covers 16 residues. Trimming cost V 0 bases and J 3 bases, with 15 bases left between them.

This clonotype showed up many times. The chain carries TRBV20-1 and TRBJ1-6; D might be TRBD1 (5 bases). Germline CDR1 is DFQATT and CDR2 is SNEGSKA (reference sequence). Trimming shortened V by 5 bases and J by 5 bases, and 7 bases separated the two germline ends. This CDR3 is 12 amino acids long. The CDR3 region is CSAGTHNSPLHF. CDR3 in DNA: TGCAGTGCTGGGACTCATAATTCACCCCTCCACTTT.

On this clonotype: A much larger clone lies a single base off, so this may be a read error. V is TRBV7-9 and J is TRBJ2-3; 10 positions match TRBD2. This CDR3 comprises 17 residues. V was pared by 4 bases and J by 2 bases, with 9 bases of the junction left unmatched. From germline, CDR1 is SEHNR and CDR2 FQNEAQ (reference sequence). This CDR3 is CASSSILAGTITDTQYF. For the CDR3, the DNA is TGTGCCAGCAGCTCTATACTAGCGGGAACTATCACAGATACGCAGTATTTT.

V is TRBV4-1 and J is TRBJ2-7; D not certain. The V and J ends lost 6 bases and 1 base respectively, with 13 bases between them. The CDR3 is made up of 14 amino acids. The germline V gene has CDR1 MGHRA and CDR2 YSYEKL. CDR3 bases: TGCGCCAGCAGTCCACCCAGCAATTCCTACGAGCAGTACTTC. Amino acid sequence: CASSPPSNSYEQYF.

This clonotype has at least ten counts. The gene calls are TRBV6-2 or TRBV6-3 and TRBJ2-1; D may be TRBD2 (6 bases). Per the germline V gene, CDR1 is MNHEY and CDR2 is SVGEGT. The germline V and J ends were trimmed by 0 bases and 1 base, with 10 bases remaining between them. This CDR3 has 16 residues. In nucleotides, the CDR3 is TGTGCCAGCAGTTACTCGGCAGGGAGGTCCTACAATGAGCAGTTCTTC. The encoded protein is CASSYSAGRSYNEQFF.

This clonotype has a count of ten or more. The genes are TRBV9 and TRBJ1-6; D is ambiguous. Germline CDR1 reads SGDLS; CDR2 reads YYNGEE. CDR3 size: 14 residues. V was pared by 0 bases and J by 6 bases, with 7 bases between. Written as DNA, the CDR3 is TGTGCCAGCAGCGTAGCCCCTACTAATTCACCCCTCCACTTT. Its translation: CASSVAPTNSPLHF.

This clonotype was seen ten or more times. The rearrangement links TRBV3-1 to TRBJ2-6; D might be TRBD2 (6 bases). Germline V gene data show CDR1 as LGHDT and CDR2 as YNNKEL (reference sequence). The CDR3 runs 17 residues. The ends were cut back, 4 bases at V and 0 bases at J, with 13 bases in the middle. The CDR3 sequence is CASSPGDGYSGANVLTF. Written as DNA, the CDR3 is TGTGCCAGCAGCCCGGGGGACGGTTACTCTGGGGCCAACGTCCTGACTTTC.

This chain connects TRBV2 to TRBJ1-1, with D uncertain. V lost 1 base to trimming and J lost 4 bases, with 7 bases between them. Germline loops: CDR1 SNHLY, CDR2 FYNNEI. There are 13 residues in the CDR3. The CDR3 loop is CASSEETSTEAFF. As DNA, the CDR3 is TGTGCCAGCAGTGAAGAAACCAGCACTGAAGCTTTCTTT.

This clonotype has ten or more counts. The chain is built from TRBV28 and TRBJ2-3; tentatively, D is TRBD2 (6 bases). Germline V lookup: CDR1 MDHEN, CDR2 SYDVKM. The CDR3 consists of 18 residues. V lost 0 bases and J 0 bases, leaving 16 bases between the germline ends. In nucleotides, the CDR3 is TGTGCCAGCAGTTTATGGCTAGCGAGAAAATCAAGCACAGATACGCAGTATTTT. Translating gives CASSLWLARKSSTDTQYF.

This clonotype was counted only a few times. This chain links TRBV5-5 with TRBJ1-6, with no clear D. Germline CDR1 SGHKS, CDR2 YYEKEE (reference sequence). The CDR3 runs 15 residues. V was cut by 3 bases and J by 9 bases, with 16 bases left in between. The CDR3 DNA reads TGTGCCAGCAGCTCAGGCCCCGGAGCGAGTTCACCCCTCCACTTT. This gives the protein CASSSGPGASSPLHF.

This chain connects TRBV12-5 to TRBJ2-1; 7 bases agree with TRBD2. Losses at the gene ends were 7 bases for V and 8 bases for J; bases not matched to a gene: 5. CDR1 and CDR2 from the germline V gene are LGHNT and FRNRAP. The CDR3 sequence is 12 residues long. CDR3 DNA: TGTGCTAGTGTTGTCCGGGGGGATGAGCAGTTCTTC. It translates to CASVVRGDEQFF.

CDR3 amino acids: CAISAGNQPQHF. For the CDR3, the DNA is TGTGCCATCAGTGCAGGGAATCAGCCCCAGCATTTT. The chain combines TRBV10-3 with TRBJ1-5, with D possibly matching TRBD1 (5 bases). Looked up from germline, CDR1 is ENHRY and CDR2 is SYGVKD. The CDR3 extends over 12 amino acids. Trimming shortened V by 4 bases and J by 4 bases, and 5 bases separated the two germline ends.

This clonotype was counted many times. The chain employs TRBV5-8 and TRBJ2-1, with 9 nucleotides matching TRBD2. CDR1 is SGHTS and CDR2 is YDEGEE in the germline V gene. V trimming: 4 bases; J trimming: 7 bases; junction bases outside the gene matches: 18. The CDR3 sequence is 18 residues long. CDR3: CASSLTAIGTSPTNEQFF. For the CDR3, the DNA is TGTGCCAGCAGCCTTACCGCGATCGGGACTAGCCCGACGAATGAGCAGTTCTTC.

The V and J genes are TRBV11-2 and TRBJ2-1; 11 nucleotides align to TRBD2. Germline CDR1 reads SGHAT; CDR2 reads FQNNGV. The V and J ends lost 0 bases and 3 bases, in that order; junction bases with no gene match: 1. This CDR3 has 16 residues. The CDR3 nucleotides read TGTGCCAGCAGCTTAGAGGGGACTAGCGGCTACAATGAGCAGTTCTTC. Its protein is CASSLEGTSGYNEQFF. Full variable domain (rest looked up from reference TRBV11-2 and TRBJ2-1): EAGVAQSPRYKIIEKRQSVAFWCNPISGHATLYWYQQILGQGPKLLIQFQNNGVVDDSQLPKDRFSAERLKGVDSTLKIQPAKLEDSAVYLCASSLEGTSGYNEQFFGPGTRLTVL.

This clonotype occurred many times. The V and J genes are TRBV11-2 and TRBJ2-1; tentative D call: TRBD2 (6 bases). Germline V CDR1 and CDR2: SGHAT, FQNNGV. The CDR3 is 13 residues long. The V end was cut by 5 bases, the J end by 6 bases, with 11 bases between. The DNA of the CDR3 is TGTGCCAGCAGCACCCGACTAGTCAATGAGCAGTTCTTC. Translation gives CASSTRLVNEQFF. The full variable domain, in which reference TRBV11-2 and TRBJ2-1 provide the parts outside the CDR3, is EAGVAQSPRYKIIEKRQSVAFWCNPISGHATLYWYQQILGQGPKLLIQFQNNGVVDDSQLPKDRFSAERLKGVDSTLKIQPAKLEDSAVYLCASSTRLVNEQFFGPGTRLTVL.

The chain employs TRBV15 and TRBJ2-5, with no clear D. The ends were cut back, 0 bases at V and 5 bases at J, with 13 bases in the middle. The CDR3 covers 15 residues. CDR1 is LNHNV, CDR2 YYDKDF, per germline (reference sequence). Here the CDR3 DNA reads TGTGCCACCAGCAGAGACCTAGATGATGCTGAGACCCAGTACTTC. Translating gives CATSRDLDDAETQYF.

There are a few counts of this clonotype. J is TRBJ2-7 and V is TRBV5-5; TRBD2 matches 9 bases. V gave up 4 bases and J gave up 3 bases; unmatched junction bases: 8. Germline CDR1 and CDR2: SGHKS and YYEKEE (reference sequence). The CDR3 spans 15 residues. CDR3 amino acids: CASSHSAGGRYEQYF. The CDR3 DNA sequence: TGTGCCAGCAGCCATTCAGCGGGAGGTCGCTACGAGCAGTACTTC.

This clonotype was recorded many times. CDR3 sequence reads: CASSENPGFGGELFF. The DNA of the CDR3 is TGTGCCAGCAGTGAAAACCCGGGGTTCGGTGGGGAGCTGTTTTTT. The rearrangement joins TRBV6-1 to TRBJ2-2; TRBD2 might be the D (5 bases). Germline CDR1 is MNHNS and CDR2 is SASEGT. The CDR3 has 15 residues. Trimming took 2 bases from V and 8 from J, leaving 15 bases between them.

The table lists this clonotype with many counts. The chain joins TRBV30 to TRBJ1-2; TRBD1 aligns across 7 bases. Germline V gene data show CDR1 as GTSNPN and CDR2 as SVGIG (reference sequence). The CDR3 has 14 residues. With 2 bases clipped from V and 4 bases from J, the junction kept 7 bases outside the gene matches. The CDR3 region has the DNA TGTGCCTGGAGTCAAGACAGGGAGGCCTATGGCTACACCTTC. It codes for CAWSQDREAYGYTF.

This clonotype occurred many times. The V call is TRBV28, the J call TRBJ2-7; either TRBD1 or TRBD2 may fit D (5 bases each). This CDR3 is built from 12 residues. Trimming took off 3 bases at V and 8 bases at J, with 11 bases between the two ends. Germline V gene data show CDR1 as MDHEN and CDR2 as SYDVKM. CDR3 bases: TGTGCCAGCAGTTTGGCCGGGGACCAGCAGTACTTC. This sequence encodes CASSLAGDQQYF.

This clonotype was detected ten times or more. The gene calls are TRBV20-1 and TRBJ2-7; TRBD1 matches 7 bases. The CDR3 covers 16 residues. CDR1 is DFQATT and CDR2 is SNEGSKA in the germline V gene (reference sequence). Losses at the gene ends were 3 bases for V and 1 base for J; bases not matched to a gene: 12. CDR3 nucleotide sequence: TGCAGTGCTAGTAGAGGGGGACAGCGCTCTTCCTACGAGCAGTACTTC. Encoded protein: CSASRGGQRSSYEQYF.